These 32 T cell receptor beta chains came from one sample sequenced in a study of blood T cells in healthy people across ages. Alongside a J-beta primer mix, a sample-barcoded 5' primer served in a second PCR lasting about 7 to 12 cycles. TCRdb re-analysed the 5' RACE reads in MiXCR, keeping a single row per CDR3 protein. Among 700,000 or so distinct CDR3 sequences listed, roughly two fifths were seen once. Sequences were obtained from blood. The receptors originated from a man aged 80 or over in good health.

This chain links TRBV6-2 or TRBV6-3 with TRBJ2-1; TRBD2 might be the D (5 bases). The germline V and J ends were trimmed by 2 bases and 8 bases, with 10 bases remaining between them. The CDR3 contains 13 residues. Germline V lookup: CDR1 MNHEY, CDR2 SVGEGT. In DNA, the CDR3 is TGTGCCAGCAGTTACCTTCGGCGGGATGAGCAGTTCTTC. It codes for CASSYLRRDEQFF.

V and J are TRBV20-1 and TRBJ1-5, with D perhaps TRBD1 (5 bases). CDR1 and CDR2 (germline): DFQATT, SNEGSKA (reference sequence). Trimming cost V 3 bases and J 7 bases, with 10 bases left between them. CDR3 length: 12 residues. As DNA, the CDR3 is TGCAGTGCTAGGGGCGGGGACCAGCCCCAGCATTTT. It encodes CSARGGDQPQHF.

This clonotype occurred a few times. This sequence joins TRBV12-3 or TRBV12-4 and TRBJ2-7, with TRBD2 matching 8 bases. Germline trimming cut 5 bases from V and 2 bases from J; bases unmatched to any gene: 11. CDR3 length equals 16 residues. The CDR3 region is CASSPLGRGGTYEQYF. The CDR3, as DNA: TGTGCCAGCAGTCCCCTCGGGCGCGGGGGGACCTACGAGCAGTACTTC.

This clonotype was picked up many times. The gene calls are TRBV24-1 and TRBJ2-2; TRBD1 matches 9 bases. CDR1 is KGHDR and CDR2 is SFDVKD in the germline V gene. The CDR3 consists of 15 residues. The trim removed 5 bases at V and 4 bases at J, leaving 4 bases unmatched. The CDR3 region has the DNA TGTGCCACCAGTGGTGTGACAGGGGGCACCGGGGAGCTGTTTTTT. This sequence encodes CATSGVTGGTGELFF.

This clonotype was seen a few times. V is TRBV4-3 and J is TRBJ2-5; the D is unclear. This CDR3 has 16 residues. V shed 1 base and J shed 1 base, with 13 bases lying between them. Germline V gives CDR1 LGHNA, CDR2 YSLEER. In nucleotides, the CDR3 is TGCGCCAGCAGCCAAGGTCTCGGGTTTAGCCAAGAGACCCAGTACTTC. Its translation is CASSQGLGFSQETQYF.

CDR3 sequence reads: CSADTTNGNTEAFF. CDR3 sequence (DNA): TGCAGTGCCGACACTACTAATGGAAACACTGAAGCTTTCTTT. The V gene is TRBV20-1, the J gene TRBJ1-1; D gene uncertain. Germline loops: CDR1 DFQATT, CDR2 SNEGSKA (reference sequence). Trimming removed 6 bases from V and 2 bases from J, with 16 bases in between. This CDR3 contains 14 residues.

V is TRBV12-3 or TRBV12-4 and J is TRBJ2-6; either TRBD1 or TRBD2 may fit D (6 bases each). This CDR3 region has 15 residues. V was pared by 6 bases and J by 3 bases, with 12 bases between. CDR3 DNA: TGTGCCAGCAGCCAACAGGGAGGTGGGGCCAACGTCCTGACTTTC. This translates into CASSQQGGGANVLTF.

CDR3 residues: CASSLSGRAVGELFF. In nucleotides, the CDR3 is TGTGCCAGCAGTCTTAGCGGGAGGGCCGTCGGGGAGCTGTTTTTT. The chain combines TRBV12-3 or TRBV12-4 with TRBJ2-2; 11 bases align to TRBD2. The CDR3 spans 15 residues. Trimming took 5 bases from V and 7 from J; bases not matched to a gene: 6.

This chain links TRBV20-1 with TRBJ1-2, with TRBD1 matching over 10 bases. Germline CDR1 is DFQATT and CDR2 is SNEGSKA (reference sequence). V lost 3 bases and J lost 2; bases outside the gene matches: 9. There are 16 residues in the CDR3. The CDR3 DNA is TGCAGTGCTAGGCCACCGGGACAGGGGTCGAACTATGGCTACACCTTC. Amino acid sequence: CSARPPGQGSNYGYTF.

The rearrangement uses TRBV20-1 and TRBJ1-5, with 8 bases identical to TRBD1. The CDR3 sequence is 15 residues long. J was trimmed by 5 bases and V by 0 bases; bases with no gene match: 6. CDR1 is DFQATT, CDR2 SNEGSKA, per germline (reference sequence). The CDR3 reads CSARDPQGAHQPQHF. As DNA, the CDR3 is TGCAGTGCTAGAGATCCCCAGGGGGCACATCAGCCCCAGCATTTT.

In this sample, this clonotype turned up a few times. This chain links TRBV2 with TRBJ2-3; D perhaps matches TRBD2 (7 bases). This CDR3 has 16 residues. Looked up from germline, CDR1 is SNHLY and CDR2 is FYNNEI. V lost 2 bases and J lost 1, with 13 bases in between. In DNA, the CDR3 is TGTGCCAGCAGTGAAAGGGGGGGTAGGGGCACAGATACGCAGTATTTT. The encoded protein is CASSERGGRGTDTQYF.

This chain connects TRBV20-1 to TRBJ2-7; 8 nucleotides line up with TRBD1. Germline trimming cut 2 bases from V and 7 bases from J; bases unmatched to any gene: 10. Germline V gene lookup returns CDR1 DFQATT and CDR2 SNEGSKA (reference sequence). The CDR3 runs to 14 residues. The CDR3 spells CSARRGQGAGEQYF. The CDR3 DNA follows: TGCAGTGCTAGACGGGGGCAGGGGGCGGGAGAGCAGTACTTC.

The chain recombines TRBV20-1 with TRBJ2-1, with TRBD1 matching 7 bases. The V gene's germline CDR1 is DFQATT and CDR2 SNEGSKA (reference sequence). The CDR3 extends over 13 amino acids. V lost 4 bases to trimming and J lost 3 bases; unmatched junction nucleotides: 3. CDR3 DNA: TGCAGTGCTACGGGACAGATCTACAATGAGCAGTTCTTC. Translated, it gives CSATGQIYNEQFF.

V and J are TRBV3-1 and TRBJ2-7; 8 bases line up with TRBD1. The CDR3 is 15 residues long. V shed 1 base and J 5 bases; nucleotides not matched to a gene: 7. Germline V gene sequence: CDR1 LGHDT, CDR2 YNNKEL (reference sequence). This CDR3 reads CASSQVRDRKDEQYF. CDR3 nucleotide sequence: TGTGCCAGCAGCCAAGTCCGGGACAGGAAGGACGAGCAGTACTTC.

In this sample, this clonotype turned up once. CDR3 sequence reads: CASSLRYGLAGGHRSGANVLTF. The CDR3 nucleotides read TGTGCCAGCAGTTTACGCTATGGACTAGCGGGGGGCCACCGCTCTGGGGCCAACGTCCTGACTTTC. This chain joins TRBV12-3 or TRBV12-4 and TRBJ2-6; TRBD2 agrees at 14 bases. The CDR3 has 22 amino acids. V shed 2 bases, J shed 0 bases, and the junction held 12 bases outside the gene matches.

On this clonotype: A much larger clone sits a single nucleotide away, making a read error possible. The J gene is TRBJ1-1, the V gene TRBV20-1; tentatively, D is TRBD1 (6 bases). Trimming cost V 3 bases and J 3 bases, with 14 bases left between them. Germline V gene data show CDR1 as DFQATT and CDR2 as SNEGSKA (reference sequence). This CDR3 spans 14 amino acids. The CDR3 protein is CSASRGRGYTEAFF. The CDR3 coding sequence is TGCAGTGCTAGCAGGGGACGAGGGTACACTGAAGCTTTCTTT.

The V gene is TRBV4-1, the J gene TRBJ1-2, with 12 bases that match TRBD1. There are 14 residues in the CDR3. J lost 8 bases, V lost 4 bases, and 5 bases had no gene match. Germline lookup yields CDR1 MGHRA and CDR2 YSYEKL. The CDR3 DNA reads as TGCGCCAGCAGCCGCGGGACAGGGGGCGCCGGCTACACCTTC. Its protein product is CASSRGTGGAGYTF.

The chain joins TRBV12-3 or TRBV12-4 to TRBJ2-6; D remains ambiguous. CDR3 length: 15 amino acids. V was cut by 3 bases and J by 2 bases, with 8 bases left in between. The CDR3 region has the DNA TGTGCCAGCAGTTTCAGAACCGCTGGGGCCAACGTCCTGACTTTC. Translating gives CASSFRTAGANVLTF.

This clonotype came up a few times. The genes are TRBV6-5 and TRBJ2-1, with 10 bases matching TRBD1. The germline V gene has CDR1 MNHEY and CDR2 SVGAGI. V trimming: 4 bases; J trimming: 1 base; junction bases outside the gene matches: 4. CDR3 size: 16 residues. This CDR3 is CASSSRTGGSYNEQFF. The CDR3 nucleotides are TGTGCCAGCAGTTCTCGGACAGGGGGTTCCTACAATGAGCAGTTCTTC.

This clonotype was observed a handful of times. This chain joins TRBV7-2 and TRBJ2-7; D uncertain. The CDR3 loop spans 14 amino acids. The germline V gene encodes CDR1 SGHTA and CDR2 FQGNSA. V lost 0 bases to trimming and J lost 3 bases, with 9 bases between them. The CDR3: CASSLAPGNYEQYF. The CDR3 nucleotides read TGTGCCAGCAGCTTAGCGCCGGGTAACTACGAGCAGTACTTC.

The V call is TRBV6-5, the J call TRBJ2-7, with D perhaps matching TRBD2 (5 bases). CDR1 is MNHEY, CDR2 SVGAGI, per germline. V was cut by 2 bases and J by 7 bases, with 9 bases left in between. The CDR3 totals 12 residues. CDR3 loop: CASSYRRGEQYF. The DNA for the CDR3 is TGTGCCAGCAGTTACCGACGAGGGGAGCAGTACTTC.

This clonotype occurred a few times. The chain couples TRBV7-6 to TRBJ1-6; D ambiguous. V gave up 5 bases and J gave up 4 bases, with 18 bases separating them. This CDR3 has 17 residues. Germline V gives CDR1 SGHVS, CDR2 FNYEAQ. CDR3 nucleotides: TGTGCCAGCAGCACTGGGGAGGAAGTAAGATATAATTCACCCCTCCACTTT. This sequence encodes CASSTGEEVRYNSPLHF.

There are a few counts of this clonotype. The V gene is TRBV21-1, the J gene TRBJ1-2; the D call in the table, TRBD1, was not verified against the DNA. TRBV21-1 is a pseudogene segment. CDR3 size: 16 residues. CDR3 sequence: CASSGGGTVHIYGYTF. For the CDR3, the DNA is TGTGCCAGCAGCGGGGGGGGCACAGTCCACATCTATGGCTACACCTTC.

The chain links TRBV4-2 to TRBJ2-1; D may be TRBD1 (6 bases). CDR1 and CDR2 (germline): LGHNA, YNFKEQ. This CDR3 has 16 residues. V was clipped by 1 base and J by 4 bases, with 14 bases between them. CDR3 DNA sequence: TGTGCCAGCAGCCAAGGGATAGGGACAACTTACAATGAGCAGTTCTTC. Its translation is CASSQGIGTTYNEQFF.

This clonotype was counted many times. The chain joins TRBV20-1 to TRBJ2-7; 7 nucleotides align to TRBD1. This CDR3 region has 14 residues. Trimming removed 3 bases from V and 3 bases from J; junction bases left unmatched: 8. The V gene's germline CDR1 is DFQATT and CDR2 SNEGSKA (reference sequence). The CDR3: CSASGQVRFYEQYF. The CDR3 nucleotides read TGCAGTGCTAGCGGACAGGTCCGATTCTACGAGCAGTACTTC.

J is TRBJ2-7 and V is TRBV13, with D unclear. CDR1 PRHDT and CDR2 FYEKMQ come from the germline V gene (reference sequence). CDR3 length equals 14 residues. Trimming took off 6 bases at V and 1 base at J, with 13 bases between the two ends. CDR3 region: CASSLEGSSYEQYF. The CDR3 DNA reads as TGTGCCAGCAGTCTCGAAGGCTCGTCCTACGAGCAGTACTTC.

V is TRBV9 and J is TRBJ2-5; D unresolved. V shed 4 bases and J shed 0 bases, with 16 bases lying between them. The length of the CDR3 is 16 residues. CDR1 SGDLS and CDR2 YYNGEE come from the germline V gene. As DNA, the CDR3 is TGTGCCAGCAGCCCCAAGGGCCGGGCGTACCAAGAGACCCAGTACTTC. This translates into CASSPKGRAYQETQYF.

The genes are TRBV5-6 and TRBJ1-4, with a possible D match to TRBD1 (5 bases). Between the trimmed V and J ends, which lost 2 bases and 3 bases, there was a span of 14 bases. The germline V gene has CDR1 SGHDT and CDR2 YYEEEE. This CDR3 comprises 16 residues. The DNA of the CDR3 is TGTGCCAGCAGCTTTGCCAGGGTGGATCCTAATGAAAAACTGTTTTTT. Protein product: CASSFARVDPNEKLFF.

The V gene is TRBV20-1, the J gene TRBJ1-2, with no clear D. Deletions cut 4 bases from V and 2 bases from J, with 5 bases between. Germline V gene data show CDR1 as DFQATT and CDR2 as SNEGSKA (reference sequence). This CDR3 has 11 residues. The CDR3 coding sequence is TGCAGTGCTACAGGAAACTATGGCTACACCTTC. Protein sequence: CSATGNYGYTF.

This chain uses TRBV29-1 with TRBJ1-2; D is unresolved. The germline V gene has CDR1 SQVTM and CDR2 ANQGSEA. Trimming left V 5 bases short and J 2 bases short, with 9 bases between. This CDR3 region has 12 residues. CDR3: CSVHGRNYGYTF. The DNA for the CDR3 is TGCAGCGTTCACGGCAGGAACTATGGCTACACCTTC.

This clonotype was detected only a few times. The chain employs TRBV5-6 and TRBJ1-2, with D tentatively TRBD1 (6 bases). Germline loops: CDR1 SGHDT, CDR2 YYEEEE. The CDR3 consists of 13 residues. V shed 3 bases and J shed 6 bases, with 12 bases lying between them. The CDR3 DNA sequence: TGTGCCAGCAGCTGGGTATCAGGGGATGGCTACACCTTC. It codes for CASSWVSGDGYTF.

This clonotype was seen repeatedly, ten times or more. The chain recombines TRBV7-2 with TRBJ2-6; D not resolved. The CDR3 spans 16 residues. The germline V and J ends were trimmed by 1 base and 0 bases, with 7 bases remaining between them. The germline gives CDR1 SGHTA, CDR2 FQGNSA. CDR3 protein: CASSLGVTSGANVLTF. DNA of the CDR3: TGTGCCAGCAGCTTAGGGGTCACCTCTGGGGCCAACGTCCTGACTTTC.